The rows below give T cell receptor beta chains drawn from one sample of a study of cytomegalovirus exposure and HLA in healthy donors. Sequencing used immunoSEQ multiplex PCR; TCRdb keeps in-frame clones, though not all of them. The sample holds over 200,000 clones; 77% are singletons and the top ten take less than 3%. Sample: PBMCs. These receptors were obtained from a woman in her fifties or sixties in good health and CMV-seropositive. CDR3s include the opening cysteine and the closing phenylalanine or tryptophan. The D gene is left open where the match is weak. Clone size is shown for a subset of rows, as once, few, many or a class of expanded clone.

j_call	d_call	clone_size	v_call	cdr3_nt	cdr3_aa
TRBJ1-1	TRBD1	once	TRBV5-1	TGCGCCAGCAGAGTTCGCGGGGGACAGGGGGGCACTGAAGCTTTCTTT	CASRVRGGQGGTEAFF
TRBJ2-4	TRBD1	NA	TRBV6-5	TGTGCCAGCAGCTCCGGACAGGGTTCGTACATTCAGTACTTC	CASSSGQGSYIQYF
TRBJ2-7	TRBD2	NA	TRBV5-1	TGCGCCAGCAGCTTGGAAGGTAGCGGGAGCTCCTACGAGCAGTACTTC	CASSLEGSGSSYEQYF
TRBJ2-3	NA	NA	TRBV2	TGTGCCAGCCAGGACAGTAGCAGCACAGATACGCAGTATTTT	CASQDSSSTDTQYF
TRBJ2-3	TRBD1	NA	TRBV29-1	TGCAGCGGGGACAGGGGAGGCACAGATACGCAGTATTTT	CSGDRGGTDTQYF
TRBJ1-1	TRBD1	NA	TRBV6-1	TGTGCCAGCAGTGAAGATGGTCCCTGGACAGGGATGAACACTGAAGCTTTCTTT	CASSEDGPWTGMNTEAFF
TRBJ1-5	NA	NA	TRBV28	TGTGCCAGCAGTCCCCCAGTACAGCCCCAGCATTTT	CASSPPVQPQHF
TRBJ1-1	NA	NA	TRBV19	TGTGCCAGTGGGACAACATTTGCCCCGAACACTGAAGCTTTCTTT	CASGTTFAPNTEAFF
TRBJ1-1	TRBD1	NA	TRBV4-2	TGTGCCAGCAGCCAAGGTCCCTCAGGGGGAGAGACTGAAGCTTTCTTT	CASSQGPSGGETEAFF
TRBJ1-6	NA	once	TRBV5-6	TGTGCCAGCAGCTTGACAGGGCGGGTAAATTCACCCCTCCACTTT	CASSLTGRVNSPLHF
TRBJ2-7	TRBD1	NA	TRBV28	TGTGCCAGCAGTTTATTACGGGACAGGGGGCAGTACTTC	CASSLLRDRGQYF
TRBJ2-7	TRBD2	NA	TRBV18	TGTGCCAGCTCACCGGGGACTAGCGTTTACGAGCAGTACTTC	CASSPGTSVYEQYF
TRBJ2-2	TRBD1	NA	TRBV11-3	TGTGCCAGCAGCTCCGGGACAGGGTCAGGGGAGCTGTTTTTT	CASSSGTGSGELFF
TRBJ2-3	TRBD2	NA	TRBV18	TGTGCCAGCTCACAGCGACAACTAGCGGGATACACAGATACGCAGTATTTT	CASSQRQLAGYTDTQYF
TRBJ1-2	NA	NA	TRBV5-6	TGTGCCAGCAGCTATTACTCGGCGGGGGGCTACACCTTC	CASSYYSAGGYTF
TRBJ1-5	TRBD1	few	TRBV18	TGTGCCAGCTCACGGGACAGGGACAATCAGCCCCAGCATTTT	CASSRDRDNQPQHF
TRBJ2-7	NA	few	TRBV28	TGTGCCAGCAGTCCGCCACTAGTGAACCCCTACGAGCAGTACTTC	CASSPPLVNPYEQYF
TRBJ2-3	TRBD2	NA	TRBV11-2	TGTGCCAGCAGCTGGACTAGCGGGAGTAGCACAGATACGCAGTATTTT	CASSWTSGSSTDTQYF
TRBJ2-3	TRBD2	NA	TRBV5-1	TGCGCCAGCAGCCCAGGGGGACTAGCGGGAGGCGAGCAGTATTTT	CASSPGGLAGGEQYF
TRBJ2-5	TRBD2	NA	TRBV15	TGTGCCACCAGCAGATCCAGCGGGGGGGAGCAGTACTTC	CATSRSSGGEQYF
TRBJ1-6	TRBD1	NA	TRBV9	TGTGCCAGCAGCGCCCGGACAGGGTGGTCACCCCTCCACTTT	CASSARTGWSPLHF
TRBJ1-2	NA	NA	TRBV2	TGTGCCAGCAGTGAATCTCGAGGCTATGGCTACACCTTC	CASSESRGYGYTF
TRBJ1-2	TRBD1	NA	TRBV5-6	TGTGCCAGCAGCTTGGATCCACAGGGGGCGGGGGGCTACACCTTC	CASSLDPQGAGGYTF
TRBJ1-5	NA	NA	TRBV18	TGTGCCAGCTCACCCGACGGAGGGAACCAGCCCCAGCATTTT	CASSPDGGNQPQHF
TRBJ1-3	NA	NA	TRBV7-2	TGTGCCAGCAGCCCGACTGGCCGGGCTGGAAACACCATATATTTT	CASSPTGRAGNTIYF
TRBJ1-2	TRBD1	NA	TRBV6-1	TGTGCCAGCAGTGAAGGACAGGGTCGTTATAATTATGGCTACACCTTC	CASSEGQGRYNYGYTF
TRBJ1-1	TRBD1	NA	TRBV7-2	TGTGCCAGCAGCTTAGGGGACAGACACACTGAAGCTTTCTTT	CASSLGDRHTEAFF
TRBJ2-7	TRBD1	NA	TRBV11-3	TGTGCCAGCAGCCCCTCCGGGACAGGGGTTTACGAGCAGTACTTC	CASSPSGTGVYEQYF
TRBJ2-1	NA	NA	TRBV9	TGTGCCAGCAGTCGTAGGGACTCTCCAGGCAATGAGCAGTTCTTC	CASSRRDSPGNEQFF
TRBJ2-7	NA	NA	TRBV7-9	TGTGCCAGCAGCTTAAGAGGAAACGAGCAGTACTTC	CASSLRGNEQYF
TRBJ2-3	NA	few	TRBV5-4	TGTGCCAGCAGCCAACCATTAGCGGGCACAGATACGCAGTATTTT	CASSQPLAGTDTQYF
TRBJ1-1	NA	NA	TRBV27	TGTGCCAGCAGTTTGGGGGGGCCCATGGGGATGGCTTTCTTT	CASSLGGPMGMAFF
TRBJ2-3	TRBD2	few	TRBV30	TGTGCCTGCGATCACGGGGGGGCGTCAGATACGCAGTATTTT	CACDHGGASDTQYF
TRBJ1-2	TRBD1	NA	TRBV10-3	TGTGCCATCAGGGGGCTGGGGGACAGGGCATCCTTC	CAIRGLGDRASF
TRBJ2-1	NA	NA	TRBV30	TGTGCCTGGAGTGTAGGAGGCAACCTTGGTGGGGATGAGCAGTTCTTC	CAWSVGGNLGGDEQFF
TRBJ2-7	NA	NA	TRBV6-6	TGTGCCAGCAGCAGGGACGAGCAGTACTTC	CASSRDEQYF
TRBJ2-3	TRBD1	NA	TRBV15	TGTGCCACCAGCACACGGACAGGGGGAACAGATACGCAGTATTTT	CATSTRTGGTDTQYF
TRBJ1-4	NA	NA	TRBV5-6	TGTGCCAGCAGCCAGGGGACAAGGGAAAAACTGTTTTTT	CASSQGTREKLFF
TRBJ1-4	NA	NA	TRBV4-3	TGCGCCAGCAGCCTGGGCGGGGCTGAGAATGAAAAACTGTTTTTT	CASSLGGAENEKLFF
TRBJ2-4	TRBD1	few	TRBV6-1	TGTGCCAGCAGGGACGGACAGGGGAAGAAAAACATTCAGTACTTC	CASRDGQGKKNIQYF
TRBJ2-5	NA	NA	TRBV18	TGTGCCAGCTCACCAAACAGGGGGGGAGAGACCCAGTACTTC	CASSPNRGGETQYF
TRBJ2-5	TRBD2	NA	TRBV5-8	TGTGCCAGCACCATCAGCGGGGGGGCCTGGGAGACCCAGTACTTC	CASTISGGAWETQYF